Listed below are T cell receptor beta chains from one sample, sequenced in a study of post-analysis software for immune sequencing data. TCRdb re-called the PCR reads through MiXCR, storing one row per CDR3 protein. Among fewer than 550,000 distinct CDR3 sequences listed, less than 40% were seen once. Specimen: blood. The receptors stem from a girl under 18 with multiple sclerosis. Each CDR3 is given without its conserved first and last residue. The D gene is left open where the match is weak.

>TRBD2|TRBV29-1|TRBJ2-7
SVDKAGGPSYNEQY
>.|TRBV5-1|TRBJ1-6
ASSDVNNSPLH
>TRBD2|TRBV4-1|TRBJ2-1
ASSQDPRGGRSSYNEQF
>.|TRBV7-2|TRBJ1-5
ASSLRGQANQPQH
>TRBD1|TRBV5-1|TRBJ1-2
ASSLTGDGDGYT
>TRBD1|TRBV13|TRBJ1-6
ASRETGGRSPLH
>.|TRBV29-1|TRBJ1-1
SAYRKINTEAF
>.|TRBV6-6|TRBJ2-1
ASSYLRETQF
>.|TRBV10-1|TRBJ2-1
ASSAVGTNEQF
>TRBD1|TRBV4-1|TRBJ1-1
ASRETGPVAEAF
>.|TRBV9|TRBJ2-1
ASSDGGLSYNEQF
>.|TRBV3-1|TRBJ1-2
ASSHTLYGYT
>TRBD1|TRBV5-5|TRBJ1-4
ASSEGQGEKLF
>.|TRBV25-1|TRBJ2-2
ATREVGELF
>.|TRBV20-1|TRBJ1-2
SAARTNQGYGYT
>.|TRBV7-2|TRBJ1-1
ASSFVPDTEAF
>TRBD1|TRBV18|TRBJ2-5
ASSSRRDRPQETQY
>TRBD2|TRBV12-3/TRBV12-4|TRBJ2-7
ASSRGSGGYEQY
>.|TRBV29-1|TRBJ1-2
SVSGGKSNYGYT
>TRBD1|TRBV5-1|TRBJ1-1
ASSQQGSTEAF
>.|TRBV12-3/TRBV12-4|TRBJ2-5
ASTPGGMRETQY
>TRBD1|TRBV7-9|TRBJ1-2
ASSYGTGGYSNYGYT
>.|TRBV6-6|TRBJ2-5
ASSYSEAGGEQY
>TRBD2|TRBV7-3|TRBJ2-2
ASSPLAETGELF
>TRBD2|TRBV12-3/TRBV12-4|TRBJ2-1
ASRDSSGGYYNEQF
>TRBD1|TRBV20-1|TRBJ1-1
SALTDRENTEAF
>TRBD2|TRBV6-5|TRBJ2-6
ASSYSTSPSGANVLT
>.|TRBV12-3/TRBV12-4|TRBJ1-2
ASTQWGSYGYT
>TRBD1|TRBV28|TRBJ2-7
VPTGTGVGYEQY
>.|TRBV11-2|TRBJ2-2
ASSYTGKGAGELF
>.|TRBV5-8|TRBJ2-3
ASSLDRDTGTQY
>TRBD1|TRBV5-1|TRBJ1-1
ASSLEPGGPQIEAF
>.|TRBV4-2|TRBJ2-7
ASSQTVLSSYEQY
>.|TRBV5-6|TRBJ2-5
ASSPGATPWQY
>.|TRBV27|TRBJ2-3
ASSSPGLTSTDTQY
>TRBD1|TRBV2|TRBJ1-4
ASNMGQEREKLF
>.|TRBV7-9|TRBJ2-1
ASTGFDSYSEQF
>.|TRBV5-1|TRBJ2-1
ASKSDVYNEQF
>.|TRBV10-3|TRBJ2-2
AISEDSYTGELF
>TRBD1|TRBV20-1|TRBJ1-2
SARRRDRTYYGYT
>.|TRBV10-1|TRBJ2-5
ASSDGVGWETQY
>.|TRBV19|TRBJ2-1
ASSIHSYNEQF
>TRBD1|TRBV5-1|TRBJ1-6
ASSLQGAVGSPLH
>.|TRBV20-1|TRBJ1-5
SARYRTQPQH
>.|TRBV20-1|TRBJ2-1
SARVTSYEQF
>TRBD1|TRBV4-1|TRBJ1-2
ASSQGDRAFGDT
>TRBD2|TRBV14|TRBJ2-1
ASMTGGLNEQF
>TRBD1|TRBV29-1|TRBJ2-7
SVEDLGQGGWYEQY
>TRBD1|TRBV12-3/TRBV12-4|TRBJ1-2
ASRGQGPHYGYT
>.|TRBV21-1|TRBJ2-3
ASSFRGVRTDTQY
>TRBD2|TRBV5-8|TRBJ2-3
ASSLGGLGDTQY
>.|TRBV5-4|TRBJ2-3
ASSPREADTQY
>TRBD1|TRBV18|TRBJ1-5
ASSLIGPSQGASQPQH